This T cell receptor (beta chain) was captured by sequencing in a study of T cells in women clearing cervical HPV infection. In regard to this clone: Read coverage stops 3 residues before the CDR3 terminus; the germline J gene supplies the remainder.

Clones were read by immunoSEQ multiplex PCR, and TCRdb kept only the in-frame ones, dropping some. The sample's table shows fewer than 40,000 clones. HPV was found by MY09/MY11 PCR and dot-blot genotyping. This CDR3 has 14 residues. Per the germline V gene, CDR1 is DFQATT and CDR2 is SNEGSKA (reference sequence). V shed 6 bases and J 5 bases; nucleotides not matched to a gene: 12. Material for sequencing was blood buffy coat. The TCR sequence derives from a woman between 18 and 70 years old with a cervical HPV16 infection that either progressed to CIN3+ or cleared (not recorded which). The genes are TRBV20-1 and TRBJ1-2; 7 bases agree with TRBD1. The DNA read from the CDR3 is TGCAGTGCACCAGGTCGAGGGGGCTGGTATGGC. It encodes CSAPGRGGWYG. The complete CDR3 sequence is CSAPGRGGWYGYTF.